These 27 T cell receptor beta chains were all obtained from the same sample, sequenced in a study of blood T cells in healthy people across ages. A sample-barcoded 5' primer and a J-beta primer mix were used in a second PCR of roughly 6 to 11 cycles. TCRdb reprocessed the 5' RACE reads with MiXCR, giving one entry per CDR3 protein. The sample lists roughly 500,000 distinct CDR3 sequences, around 24% seen once, with roughly 9% in the top ten. The same sample was also studied in work on T cells of mothers and their children.

The source material was blood. Receptors originate from a boy between 10 and 17 years old in good health.

The chain links TRBV7-2 to TRBJ1-5; no clear D. V lost 4 bases and J lost 0, with 13 bases in between. Germline CDR1 reads SGHTA; CDR2 reads FQGNSA. The CDR3 loop spans 16 amino acids. CDR3 sequence: CASSSDGKFSNQPQHF. The CDR3 nucleotides read TGTGCCAGCAGCTCGGACGGAAAATTTAGCAATCAGCCCCAGCATTTT.

This clonotype has only a few counts. This chain links TRBV19 with TRBJ1-4; 8 bases are shared with TRBD1. The length of the CDR3 is 11 residues. The V and J ends lost 8 bases and 13 bases, in that order; junction bases with no gene match: 6. CDR1 is LNHDA and CDR2 is SQIVND in the germline V gene (reference sequence). CDR3 sequence reads: CASQGDRTLFF. In nucleotides, the CDR3 is TGTGCCAGTCAAGGGGACAGGACACTGTTTTTT.

Points on this clonotype: This could be a read error, since a much larger clone is one nucleotide away. The chain employs TRBV11-3 and TRBJ2-3; no definite D call. Germline CDR1 reads SGHNT; CDR2 reads YENEEA. The CDR3 sequence is 13 residues long. The V end lost 7 bases, the J end lost 7 bases, and 15 bases lay between the germline ends. The CDR3 DNA reads TGTGCCAGCAACCTCCATTATAGGAATACGCAGTATTTT. Translated: CASNLHYRNTQYF.

The V gene is TRBV12-3 or TRBV12-4, the J gene TRBJ2-3, with 10 bases identical to TRBD1. The junction had 9 bases not matched to a gene; V was cut back by 6 bases and J by 6 bases. CDR3 length: 15 amino acids. CDR3 in amino acids: CASSPGTGAGDTQYF. CDR3 DNA: TGTGCCAGCAGCCCCGGGACAGGGGCGGGGGATACGCAGTATTTT.

This clonotype was recorded many times. The chain couples TRBV21-1 to TRBJ2-5; the table's D call TRBD2 went unverified against the DNA. TRBV21-1 is assigned pseudogene status. The CDR3 consists of 14 residues. The CDR3 DNA reads TGTGCCAGCAACACCGGGAGGGGCCAAGAGACCCAGTACTTC. Residues: CASNTGRGQETQYF.

This clonotype was picked up many times. V is TRBV20-1 and J is TRBJ2-1; TRBD2 matches 9 bases. The CDR3 sequence is 13 residues long. Germline V gene lookup returns CDR1 DFQATT and CDR2 SNEGSKA (reference sequence). In nucleotides, the CDR3 is TGCACTTCAGCCGGGACTAGCATTAATGAGCAGTTCTTC. Translation: CTSAGTSINEQFF.

This rearrangement joins TRBV20-1 to TRBJ1-2; D ambiguous. Germline-derived CDR1 and CDR2 are DFQATT and SNEGSKA (reference sequence). V was clipped by 6 bases and J by 7 bases, with 12 bases between them. The CDR3 has 11 residues. The CDR3 coding sequence is TGCAGTGCCCTCATCCCAGGTGGCTACACCTTC. This translates into CSALIPGGYTF.

The rearrangement joins TRBV5-5 to TRBJ1-5; maybe TRBD1 (6 bases). The CDR3 is 12 residues long. Between the trimmed V and J ends, which lost 4 bases and 9 bases, there was a span of 11 bases. Germline loops: CDR1 SGHKS, CDR2 YYEKEE (reference sequence). CDR3 residues: CASSTGRGPQHF. The CDR3 DNA is TGTGCCAGCAGCACAGGGAGGGGGCCCCAGCATTTT. Together with reference TRBV5-5 and TRBJ1-5, the CDR3 gives the full variable domain: DAGVTQSPTHLIKTRGQQVTLRCSPISGHKSVSWYQQVLGQGPQFIFQYYEKEERGRGNFPDRFSARQFPNYSSELNVNALLLGDSALYLCASSTGRGPQHFGDGTRLSIL.

The rearrangement uses TRBV5-1 and TRBJ2-5, with 12 bases that match TRBD1. The last part of the DNA fits TRBJ2-7 better; the J call may be wrong. The CDR3 extends over 16 amino acids. Per the germline V gene, CDR1 is SGHRS and CDR2 is YFSETQ. CDR3 residues: CASSEKPGQGAYEQYF. CDR3 DNA sequence: TGCGCCAGCAGCGAGAAGCCGGGACAGGGGGCTTACGAGCAGTACTTC.

This chain links TRBV6-1 with TRBJ2-2, with 8 bases identical to TRBD1. The CDR3 has 13 amino acids. V gave up 6 bases and J gave up 7 bases; unmatched junction bases: 4. Germline V gene data show CDR1 as MNHNS and CDR2 as SASEGT. CDR3 in amino acids: CASRKQGVGELFF. CDR3 nucleotides: TGTGCCAGCAGGAAACAGGGGGTCGGGGAGCTGTTTTTT.

For the CDR3, the DNA is TGTGCCAGCAGCTTAGGTTCCCAGCACAGGGGGCGCCCGGAGACCCAGTACTTC. Its translation is CASSLGSQHRGRPETQYF. This chain uses TRBV7-2 with TRBJ2-5; 9 bases are a match to TRBD1. The CDR3 runs 18 residues. Losses at the gene ends were 1 base for V and 5 bases for J; bases not matched to a gene: 14. CDR1 SGHTA and CDR2 FQGNSA come from the germline V gene.

This clonotype was observed a few times. This chain links TRBV12-3 or TRBV12-4 with TRBJ1-4, with D possibly matching TRBD1 (5 bases). The CDR3 covers 15 residues. The germline V and J ends were trimmed by 7 bases and 3 bases, with 15 bases remaining between them. This CDR3 reads CASTPGGGSNEKLFF. The CDR3 DNA follows: TGTGCCAGCACCCCGGGCGGGGGGTCTAATGAAAAACTGTTTTTT.

The CDR3 loop is CATSYTRGIPDTQYF. The CDR3 bases are TGTGCCACCAGCTATACCAGGGGGATTCCAGATACGCAGTATTTT. This chain uses TRBV15 with TRBJ2-3; 7 nucleotides align to TRBD1. This CDR3 has 15 amino acids. CDR1 and CDR2 from the germline V gene are LNHNV and YYDKDF (reference sequence). The V segment lost 5 bases and the J segment 4 bases; nucleotides outside the gene matches: 9.

The sample holds a few counts of this clonotype. This chain connects TRBV3-1 to TRBJ2-5; D ambiguous. Germline V lookup: CDR1 LGHDT, CDR2 YNNKEL (reference sequence). This CDR3 has 11 amino acids. Trimming took 8 bases from V and 2 from J, leaving 6 bases between them. DNA of the CDR3: TGTGCCAGCGGGATACAAGAGACCCAGTACTTC. Translated: CASGIQETQYF.

The J gene is TRBJ2-4, the V gene TRBV3-1, with 10 positions matching TRBD2. The CDR3 is 17 residues long. The germline CDR1 and CDR2 sequences are LGHDT and YNNKEL (reference sequence). The V segment lost 4 bases and the J segment 0 bases; nucleotides outside the gene matches: 6. For the CDR3, the DNA is TGTGCCAGCAGCCTGACCCGACTAGCGGGAGCCAAAAACATTCAGTACTTC. Amino acid sequence: CASSLTRLAGAKNIQYF.

The V gene is TRBV7-9, the J gene TRBJ2-7; a possible D gene is TRBD1 (6 bases). Trimming removed 5 bases from V and 3 bases from J, with 14 bases in between. This CDR3 has 14 residues. Germline CDR1 SEHNR, CDR2 FQNEAQ (reference sequence). In DNA, the CDR3 is TGTGCCAGCAGCCCAAGGACAGCGGACTACGAGCAGTACTTC. Encoded protein: CASSPRTADYEQYF. Supplemented by reference TRBV7-9 and TRBJ2-7, the full variable domain reads DTGVSQNPRHKITKRGQNVTFRCDPISEHNRLYWYRQTLGQGPEFLTYFQNEAQLEKSRLLSDRFSAERPKGSFSTLEIQRTEQGDSAMYLCASSPRTADYEQYFGPGTRLTVT.

This chain links TRBV14 with TRBJ2-1, with D tentatively TRBD2 (5 bases). The CDR3 has 14 amino acids. Trimming removed 4 bases at V and 9 bases at J, with 16 bases between. The V gene's germline CDR1 is SGHDN and CDR2 FVKESK. The CDR3 bases are TGTGCCAGCAGCCCCCTGGGCGGGTGGGGTGAGCAGTTCTTC. As protein: CASSPLGGWGEQFF. Variable domain in full (rest from reference TRBV14 and TRBJ2-1): EAGVTQFPSHSVIEKGQTVTLRCDPISGHDNLYWYRRVMGKEIKFLLHFVKESKQDESGMPNNRFLAERTGGTYSTLKVQPAELEDSGVYFCASSPLGGWGEQFFGPGTRLTVL.

The rearrangement uses TRBV29-1 and TRBJ2-5; 9 bases are shared with TRBD2. This CDR3 is 20 amino acids long. V lost 4 bases, J lost 2 bases, and 23 bases stayed unmatched. Germline V gene lookup returns CDR1 SQVTM and CDR2 ANQGSEA. CDR3 sequence reads: CSVGQATLLAGTFRQETQYF. Written as DNA, the CDR3 is TGCAGCGTTGGACAGGCGACACTACTAGCGGGTACCTTTCGGCAAGAGACCCAGTACTTC.

This clonotype was counted only a few times. V usage is TRBV4-1 and J usage is TRBJ2-5; D possibly corresponds to TRBD1 (5 bases). The closer fit of TRBJ2-7 to the DNA end suggests the J call may be wrong. The CDR3 loop spans 15 amino acids. Germline CDR1 and CDR2: MGHRA and YSYEKL. For the CDR3, the DNA is TGCGCCAGCAGCCAAGTAGCAGGGTATTCCTACGAGCAGTACTTC. Amino acid sequence: CASSQVAGYSYEQYF.

This chain links TRBV6-5 with TRBJ1-2; TRBD1 is a possible D gene (5 bases). The CDR3 loop spans 12 amino acids. In germline, CDR1 is MNHEY, CDR2 SVGAGI. Trimming took 5 bases from V and 8 from J, leaving 12 bases between them. CDR3 DNA: TGTGCCAGCAGTCCGTGGGGCGAGGGCTACACCTTC. This translates into CASSPWGEGYTF.

The chain employs TRBV7-9 and TRBJ2-3; D remains unclear. The DNA end lines up better with TRBJ1-5; the J call may be wrong. Germline CDR1 reads SEHNR; CDR2 reads FQNEAQ (reference sequence). CDR3 size: 12 residues. CDR3 residues: CASTRLPDTQHF. CDR3 sequence (DNA): TGTGCCAGCACCCGACTACCAGATACGCAGCATTTT.

This chain connects TRBV29-1 to TRBJ2-7, with D maybe TRBD1 (6 bases). Germline V gene lookup returns CDR1 SQVTM and CDR2 ANQGSEA. The CDR3 extends over 12 amino acids. Between the trimmed V and J ends, which lost 6 bases and 2 bases, there was a span of 11 bases. The CDR3 coding sequence is TGCAGCGTGAGTCAGGGGACCTACGAGCAGTACTTC. This codes for CSVSQGTYEQYF.

The V and J genes are TRBV27 and TRBJ2-7, with 8 bases identical to TRBD1. The CDR3 has 15 residues. The germline gives CDR1 MNHEY, CDR2 SMNVEV (reference sequence). V shed 3 bases and J 0 bases; nucleotides not matched to a gene: 4. For the CDR3, the DNA is TGTGCCAGCAGTTTGCAGGGGGCATTCTCCTACGAGCAGTACTTC. It is translated as CASSLQGAFSYEQYF.

The V and J genes are TRBV7-3 and TRBJ1-1, with TRBD1 matching over 7 bases. In germline, CDR1 is SGHTA, CDR2 FQGTGA. With V trimmed by 5 bases and J by 1 base, 10 bases remained unmatched. CDR3 size: 16 residues. The CDR3, as DNA: TGTGCCAGCAGCACAGACCGACAGGGCTCGAACACTGAAGCTTTCTTT. It translates to CASSTDRQGSNTEAFF.

The J gene is TRBJ2-5, the V gene TRBV19, with 9 bases aligning to TRBD2. CDR1 and CDR2 from the germline V gene are LNHDA and SQIVND (reference sequence). This CDR3 is 15 amino acids long. V was clipped by 5 bases and J by 4 bases; unmatched bases: 8. The CDR3 DNA is TGTGCCAGTAGTCCGAGCGGGAGGAGGGGAGAGACCCAGTACTTC. As protein: CASSPSGRRGETQYF.

The chain uses TRBV23-1 and TRBJ2-1; possible D gene TRBD2, 5 bases. TRBV23-1 counts as an open reading frame of uncertain function. Trimming shortened V by 3 bases and J by 4 bases, and 16 bases separated the two germline ends. The CDR3 is 16 amino acids. CDR3 protein: CASSQPSRAAYNEQFF. The CDR3 DNA sequence: TGCGCCAGCAGTCAGCCGTCGAGGGCGGCTTACAATGAGCAGTTCTTC.

This clonotype was detected only a few times. This chain uses TRBV27 with TRBJ2-5, with 9 bases aligning to TRBD2. The J call is uncertain, as TRBJ2-1 better fits the DNA end. CDR1 is MNHEY and CDR2 is SMNVEV in the germline V gene (reference sequence). The CDR3 has 15 residues. The CDR3 sequence is CASSLAGGPGWEQFF. The CDR3 DNA follows: TGTGCCAGCAGTTTAGCGGGAGGGCCTGGATGGGAGCAGTTCTTC.